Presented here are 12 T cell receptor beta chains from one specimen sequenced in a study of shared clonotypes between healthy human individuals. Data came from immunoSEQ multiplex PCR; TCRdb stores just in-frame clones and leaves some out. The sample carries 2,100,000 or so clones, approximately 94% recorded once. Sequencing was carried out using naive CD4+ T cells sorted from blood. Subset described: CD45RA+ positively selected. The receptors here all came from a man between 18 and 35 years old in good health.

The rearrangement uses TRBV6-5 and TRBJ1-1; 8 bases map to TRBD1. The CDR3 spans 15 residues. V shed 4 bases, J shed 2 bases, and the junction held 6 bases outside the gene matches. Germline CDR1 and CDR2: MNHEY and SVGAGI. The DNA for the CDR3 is TGTGCCAGCAGTTTCTCGGGACAGGCAAACACTGAAGCTTTCTTT. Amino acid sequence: CASSFSGQANTEAFF.

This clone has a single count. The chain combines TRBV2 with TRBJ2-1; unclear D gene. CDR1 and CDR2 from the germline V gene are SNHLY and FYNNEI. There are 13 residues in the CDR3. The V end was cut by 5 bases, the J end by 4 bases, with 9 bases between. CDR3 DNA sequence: TGTGCCAGCAGTACCTCTTATTACAATGAGCAGTTCTTC. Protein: CASSTSYYNEQFF.

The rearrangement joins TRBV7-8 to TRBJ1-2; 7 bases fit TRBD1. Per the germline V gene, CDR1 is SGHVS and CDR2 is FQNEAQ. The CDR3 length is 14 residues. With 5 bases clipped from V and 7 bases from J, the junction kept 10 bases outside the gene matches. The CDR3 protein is CASSPKGGSGGYTF. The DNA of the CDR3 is TGTGCCAGCAGCCCAAAAGGGGGCTCCGGTGGCTACACCTTC.

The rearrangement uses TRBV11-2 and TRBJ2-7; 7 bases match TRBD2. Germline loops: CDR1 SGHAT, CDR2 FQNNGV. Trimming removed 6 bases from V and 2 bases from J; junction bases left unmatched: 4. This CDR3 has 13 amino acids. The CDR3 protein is CASRAGRTYEQYF. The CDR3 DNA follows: TGTGCCAGCAGAGCGGGAAGAACCTACGAGCAGTACTTC.

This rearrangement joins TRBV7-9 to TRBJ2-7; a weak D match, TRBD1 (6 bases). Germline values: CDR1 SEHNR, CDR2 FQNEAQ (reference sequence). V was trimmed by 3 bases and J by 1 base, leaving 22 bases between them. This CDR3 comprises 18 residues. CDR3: CASSLDRPSESLSYEQYF. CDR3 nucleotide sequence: TGTGCCAGCAGCTTGGACAGACCCTCCGAGAGCCTGTCCTACGAGCAGTACTTC.

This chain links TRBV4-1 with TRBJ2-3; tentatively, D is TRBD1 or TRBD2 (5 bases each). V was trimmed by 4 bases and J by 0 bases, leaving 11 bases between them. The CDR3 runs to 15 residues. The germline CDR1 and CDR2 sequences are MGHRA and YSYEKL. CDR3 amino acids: CASSLRGPSTDTQYF. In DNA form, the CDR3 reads TGCGCCAGCAGCCTCCGGGGACCTAGCACAGATACGCAGTATTTT.

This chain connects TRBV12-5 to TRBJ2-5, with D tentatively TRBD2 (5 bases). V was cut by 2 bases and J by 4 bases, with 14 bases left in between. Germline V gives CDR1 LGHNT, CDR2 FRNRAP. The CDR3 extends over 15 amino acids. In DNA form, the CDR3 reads TGTGCTAGTGGTTTGCCCCGGGATAGCGTAGAGACCCAGTACTTC. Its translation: CASGLPRDSVETQYF.

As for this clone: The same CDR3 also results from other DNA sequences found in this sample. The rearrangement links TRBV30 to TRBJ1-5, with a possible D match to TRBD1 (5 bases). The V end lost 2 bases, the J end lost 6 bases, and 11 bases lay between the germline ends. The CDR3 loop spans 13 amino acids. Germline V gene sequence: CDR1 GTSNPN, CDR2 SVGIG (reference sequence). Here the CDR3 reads CAWSSQGGQPQHF. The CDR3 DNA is TGTGCCTGGAGTTCTCAGGGTGGTCAGCCCCAGCATTTT.

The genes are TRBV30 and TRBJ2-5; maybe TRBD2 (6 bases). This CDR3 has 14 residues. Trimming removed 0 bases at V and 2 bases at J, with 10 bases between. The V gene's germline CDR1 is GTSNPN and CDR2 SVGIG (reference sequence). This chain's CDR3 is CAWSVGRGQETQYF. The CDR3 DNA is TGTGCCTGGAGTGTGGGGCGGGGACAAGAGACCCAGTACTTC.

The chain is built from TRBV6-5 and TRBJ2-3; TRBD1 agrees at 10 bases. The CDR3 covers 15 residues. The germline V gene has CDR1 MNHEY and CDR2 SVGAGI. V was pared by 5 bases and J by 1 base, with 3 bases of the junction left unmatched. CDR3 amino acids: CASSTGTGGTDTQYF. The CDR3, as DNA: TGTGCCAGCAGTACCGGGACAGGGGGCACAGATACGCAGTATTTT.

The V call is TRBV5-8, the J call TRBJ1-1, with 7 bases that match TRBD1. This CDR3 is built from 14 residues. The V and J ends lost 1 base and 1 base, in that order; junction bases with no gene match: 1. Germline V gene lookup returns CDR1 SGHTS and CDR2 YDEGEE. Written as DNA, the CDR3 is TGTGCCAGCAGCTTGAGGACAGGGAACACTGAAGCTTTCTTT. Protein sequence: CASSLRTGNTEAFF.

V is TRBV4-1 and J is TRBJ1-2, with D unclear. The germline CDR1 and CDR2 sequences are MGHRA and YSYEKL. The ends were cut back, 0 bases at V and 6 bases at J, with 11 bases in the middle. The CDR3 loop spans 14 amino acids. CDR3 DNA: TGCGCCAGCAGCCAAGATCGTTCCGGTCATGGCTACACCTTC. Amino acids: CASSQDRSGHGYTF.